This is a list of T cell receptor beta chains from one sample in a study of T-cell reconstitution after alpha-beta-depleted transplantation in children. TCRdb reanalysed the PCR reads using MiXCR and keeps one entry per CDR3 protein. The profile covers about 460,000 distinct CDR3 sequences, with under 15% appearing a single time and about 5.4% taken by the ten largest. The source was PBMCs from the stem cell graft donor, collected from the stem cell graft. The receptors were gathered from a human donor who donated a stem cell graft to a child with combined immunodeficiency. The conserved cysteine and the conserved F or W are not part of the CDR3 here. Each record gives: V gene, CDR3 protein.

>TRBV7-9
ASSLESAYYGYT
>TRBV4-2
ASSQLGASGGPVGGELF
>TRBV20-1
SARDLLEGYEQY
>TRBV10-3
AISESWDEETQY
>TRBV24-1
ATSDPDRVEQF
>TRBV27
ASSLRGVYNEQF
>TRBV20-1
SARSSGFSYEQY
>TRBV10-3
AISDGGNTEAF
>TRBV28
ASSSRSRFSGANVLT
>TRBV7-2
ASSSPGLVHTQY
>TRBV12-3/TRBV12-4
ASSLVRLETPFPDTQY
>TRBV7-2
ASSSDRGPRGGYT
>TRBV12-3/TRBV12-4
ASSTDSYSNQPQH
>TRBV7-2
ASSFNGINYGYT
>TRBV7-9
ASSLGTGLSNTEAF
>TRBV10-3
AISEGIQETQY
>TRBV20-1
SASLVGDGYT
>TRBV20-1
SARGQGGEQY
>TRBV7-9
ASSDQSPTTEAF
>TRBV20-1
SAERLARREQF
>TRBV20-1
SAPPSGRSYLYNEQF
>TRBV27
ASTSYEITRNEQF
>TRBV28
ASSPPGRSSGANVLT
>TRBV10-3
AISGTGGFS
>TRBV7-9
ASSLAYQEGHIYEQY
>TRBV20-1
SADPLASTDTQY
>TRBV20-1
SASEGLAGAGELF
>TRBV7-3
ASSSPGGPRRMRDTQY
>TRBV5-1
ASSWGRQGLTEAF
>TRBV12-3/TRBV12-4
ASSTGQPASTEAF
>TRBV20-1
SAPGAGVGITQH
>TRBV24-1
ATSDPAHGAYQETQY
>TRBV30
AWSVRSNQPQH
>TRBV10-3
AISDLTGNPYEQY
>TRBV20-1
SARTQAGGSYEQY
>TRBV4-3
ASSLRTGHTGELF
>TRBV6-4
ASRALAGDTGELF
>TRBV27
ASRGPRDRAGETQY
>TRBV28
ASSLIGGASAEAF
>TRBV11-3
ASSLSSLNTDTQY
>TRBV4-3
ASSRTGWNYGYT
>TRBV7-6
ASSLAGQGSYGYT
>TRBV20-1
SARDMSGPNTGELF
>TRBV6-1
ASSRHQGEKDTQY
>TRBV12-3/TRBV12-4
ASSGRQHLAGGPDTDTQY
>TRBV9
ASSVAGQHGEKLF
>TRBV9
ASSVLEDEQF
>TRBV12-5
ASGFSGSGDTQY
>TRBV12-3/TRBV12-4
ASSTGTGLL
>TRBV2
ASSDPVLRYNEQF
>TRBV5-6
ASSLAGTGHSPLH
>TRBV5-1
ASSPGQGSYNEQF